This T cell receptor (beta chain) was recovered during a study of monozygotic twins with cystic fibrosis. Broader study findings: In 13 of 16 pairs, V gene usage was closest to the co-twin's. Monozygotic CF twins shared more identical nucleotide clonotypes than unrelated patients.

Germline V gene sequence: CDR1 MNHEY, CDR2 SVGAGI. V dropped 8 bases and J dropped 4 bases, with 20 bases sitting between them. The CDR3 length is 15 residues. The repertoire was sequenced with immunoSEQ multiplex PCR; TCRdb's copy has only in-frame clones and lacks some. The table shows 4,000 to 5,000 clones, with around 96% occurring only once. In regard to this clone: Its target is not known.

The sequenced material came from blood. This clonotype was sampled from a boy aged 2 to 10 with cystic fibrosis. The chain carries TRBV6-5 and TRBJ1-2; D is unclear. The CDR3 protein is CASGSEDRNFYGYTF. The CDR3, as DNA: TGTGCCAGCGGAAGCGAGGACCGAAACTTCTATGGCTACACCTTC.